This T cell receptor (beta chain) is from a study of T cells in Graves' hyperthyroidism and ophthalmopathy (dated 2019 in TCRdb). For the study in its entirety: Peripheral blood samples were taken at initial diagnosis, before any treatment was given. The roughly 99 discovery patients were divided at random into training and test sets in a 7:3 ratio. TCR V-J signatures able to tell the groups apart were searched for in a discovery cohort of 90 to 100 patients, of whom around 42 had Graves' ophthalmopathy and around 57 had stable Graves' hyperthyroidism. Following sampling, methimazole starting at 30 mg daily was given to hyperthyroidism patients, and high-dose intravenous methylprednisolone was given to ophthalmopathy patients. The paper describes TCR Vbeta CDR3 sequencing of about 140 peripheral blood samples, made up of 43 ophthalmopathy patients, over 70 hyperthyroidism patients and some 17 progressor patients. Thyroid tissue and blood T-cell repertoires from about 6 Graves' hyperthyroidism patients were also compared in the study. An independent validation cohort of under 20 hyperthyroidism patients and some 15 patients who later progressed to ophthalmopathy tested prospective prediction of ophthalmopathy.

Concerning this clonotype itself: Its binding antigen is unknown. No much larger clone is present one base from it, and per-base qualities are unavailable.

TCR beta CDR3 regions were amplified from RNA transcripts. A first-round RT-PCR of the TCR CDR3 used the HTBI primer set with the Qiagen OneStep RT-PCR kit. Libraries were constructed in a second round of multiplex PCR, after which size selection and purification were carried out. Paired-end sequencing of the libraries was performed with 100 bp reads on an Illumina HiSeq2000. Processing in the source paper ran as follows. SOAPnuke was used to process the raw data, with reads discarded if the reads contained adapters or uncalled bases, had a mean Phred below 15, or lacked an exact constant-primer or identifier match. COPE v1.2.5 was used to merge the high-quality paired reads, and each unique nucleotide sequence was defined as a clonotype. MiTCR v1.1 was used to align clonotypes to the IMGT TRBV, TRBD and TRBJ reference segments. Analysis was restricted to V-J combinations with a frequency above 0.0001, which covered roughly 99% of repertoires. A TCS score was defined as the ratio of F50 (clonal expansion) to E x V (chaos), with BLOSUM62-based TCRdist applied between CDR3 peptides within each V-J. Welch's t-statistics and random forest reduced some 510 V-J features to 13, which were used in a naive Bayes classifier (R e1071). In TCRdb, the public reads were trimmed at Q25 with fastp and aligned with MiXCR, with productive beta chains retained. Duplicate CDR3 protein sequences are folded into a single record with the most common DNA and genes. The V and J calls reflect TCRdb's pipeline rather than the authors' work. Counted in this sample were about 180,000 distinct CDR3 sequences; 15% to 20% of them appeared once. Approximately 28% of the sample belongs to the ten largest clones.

Stable Graves' hyperthyroidism was defined as the absence of progression to ophthalmopathy over 18 months of follow-up. Hyperthyroidism patients were newly diagnosed, with disease duration under 2 months, and aged 18 to 65 years. Patients with uncontrolled infections, other autoimmune diseases, pregnancy or lactation were excluded. Diagnoses were established on the basis of clinical symptoms, serum thyroxine and TRAb, thyroid ultrasound, and orbital computed tomography. Ficoll-Paque density gradient centrifugation was used to isolate PBMCs from approximately 10 ml of fresh peripheral blood. Trizol reagent was used to extract total RNA, and RNA quality was then checked on an Agilent 2100 Bioanalyzer. Here is what the overall study found, with its caveats: During validation, the model predicted progression to ophthalmopathy a median of roughly six months ahead of onset, with 70.59% sensitivity and almost 75% specificity. No statistical method was used to set the sample size in advance, and investigators knew the group allocation. A model built on a 13 V-J signature distinguished ophthalmopathy from stable hyperthyroidism, reaching about 88% sensitivity and about 81% specificity in cross-validation and 80%/75% in testing. Most expanded thyroid clonotypes (frequency above 0.001) were also detected in blood, a finding suggesting that blood repertoires may reflect thyroid immune responses.

The sequence derives from a woman aged 45 to 65 with Graves' hyperthyroidism. Material for sequencing was blood.

The CDR3 protein: CASSLPPMDTQYF. The DNA reads TGTGCCAGCTCACTACCTCCTATGGATACGCAGTATTTT. The chain joins TRBV18 to TRBJ2-3; the D gene is unclear. CDR1 and CDR2 were assigned from the germline V gene as KGHSH and LQKENI. The CDR3, from cysteine to phenylalanine, totals 13 residues. Left in the record is the CDR3 DNA by itself, 39 bases read in frame from the first base. V loses 4 bases of germline sequence and J loses 6 bases, and the interval between the two ends is 11 bases.